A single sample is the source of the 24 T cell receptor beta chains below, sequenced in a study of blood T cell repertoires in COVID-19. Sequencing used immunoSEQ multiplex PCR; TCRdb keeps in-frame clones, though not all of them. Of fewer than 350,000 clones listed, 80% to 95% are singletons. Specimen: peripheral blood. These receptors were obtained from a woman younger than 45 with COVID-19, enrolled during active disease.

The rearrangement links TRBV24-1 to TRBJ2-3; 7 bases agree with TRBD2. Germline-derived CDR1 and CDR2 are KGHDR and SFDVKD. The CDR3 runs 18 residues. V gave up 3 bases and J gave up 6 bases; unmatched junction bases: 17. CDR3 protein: CATSDPLAGASGKDTQYF. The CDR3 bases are TGTGCCACCAGTGATCCACTTGCCGGGGCTAGCGGAAAGGATACGCAGTATTTT.

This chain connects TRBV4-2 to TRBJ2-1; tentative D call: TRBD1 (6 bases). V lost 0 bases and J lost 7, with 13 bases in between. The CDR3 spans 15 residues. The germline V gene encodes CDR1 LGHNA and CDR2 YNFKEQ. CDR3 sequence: CASSQEGTLRNEQFF. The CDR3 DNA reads TGTGCCAGCAGCCAAGAAGGGACATTACGTAATGAGCAGTTCTTC.

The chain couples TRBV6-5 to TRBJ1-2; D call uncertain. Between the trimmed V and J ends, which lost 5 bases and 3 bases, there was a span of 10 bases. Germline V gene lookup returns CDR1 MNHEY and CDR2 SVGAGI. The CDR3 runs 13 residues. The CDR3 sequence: CASSKRTDYGYTF. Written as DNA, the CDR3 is TGTGCCAGCAGTAAGCGGACGGACTATGGCTACACCTTC.

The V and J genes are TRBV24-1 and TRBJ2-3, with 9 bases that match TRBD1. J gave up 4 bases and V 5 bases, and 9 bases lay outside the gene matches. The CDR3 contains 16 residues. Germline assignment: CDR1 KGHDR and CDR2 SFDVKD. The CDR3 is CATSGPGTGSSDTQYF. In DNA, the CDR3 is TGTGCCACCAGTGGTCCCGGGACAGGGAGTTCAGATACGCAGTATTTT.

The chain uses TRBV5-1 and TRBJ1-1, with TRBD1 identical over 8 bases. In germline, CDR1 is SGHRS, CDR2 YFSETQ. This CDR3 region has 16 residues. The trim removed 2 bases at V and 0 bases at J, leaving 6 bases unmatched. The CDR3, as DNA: TGCGCCAGCAGCTTTGGGACAGGACCTATGAACACTGAAGCTTTCTTT. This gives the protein CASSFGTGPMNTEAFF.

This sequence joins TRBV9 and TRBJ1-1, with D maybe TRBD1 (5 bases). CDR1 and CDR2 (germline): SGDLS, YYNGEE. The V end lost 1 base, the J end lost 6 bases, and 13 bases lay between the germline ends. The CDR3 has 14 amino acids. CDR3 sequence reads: CASSVQPGDSEAFF. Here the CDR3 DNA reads TGTGCCAGCAGCGTACAGCCGGGGGATTCTGAAGCTTTCTTT.

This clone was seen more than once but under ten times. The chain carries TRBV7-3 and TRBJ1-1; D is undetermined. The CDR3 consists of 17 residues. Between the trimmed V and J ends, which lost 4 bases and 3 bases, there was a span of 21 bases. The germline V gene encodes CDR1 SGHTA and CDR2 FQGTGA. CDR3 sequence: CASSSNGGFGRDTEAFF. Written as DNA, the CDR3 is TGTGCCAGCAGCTCTAACGGAGGGTTCGGGAGGGACACTGAAGCTTTCTTT.

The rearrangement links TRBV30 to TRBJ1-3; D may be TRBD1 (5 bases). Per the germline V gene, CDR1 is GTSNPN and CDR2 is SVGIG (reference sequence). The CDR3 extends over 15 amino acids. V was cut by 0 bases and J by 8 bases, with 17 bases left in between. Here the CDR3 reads CAWSVGVDPGDTIYF. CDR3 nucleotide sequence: TGTGCCTGGAGTGTAGGGGTTGATCCGGGGGACACCATATATTTT.

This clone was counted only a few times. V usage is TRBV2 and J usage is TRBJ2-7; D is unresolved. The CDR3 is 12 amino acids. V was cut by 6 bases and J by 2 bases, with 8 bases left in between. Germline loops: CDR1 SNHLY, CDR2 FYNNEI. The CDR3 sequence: CASSQVPYEQYF. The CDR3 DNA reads TGTGCCAGCAGCCAGGTTCCCTACGAGCAGTACTTC.

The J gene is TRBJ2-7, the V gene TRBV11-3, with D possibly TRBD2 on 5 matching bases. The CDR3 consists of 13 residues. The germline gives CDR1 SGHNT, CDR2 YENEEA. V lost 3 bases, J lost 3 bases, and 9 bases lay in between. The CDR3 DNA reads TGTGCCAGCAGCTTCGGGGAGAGCTACGAGCAGTACTTC. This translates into CASSFGESYEQYF.

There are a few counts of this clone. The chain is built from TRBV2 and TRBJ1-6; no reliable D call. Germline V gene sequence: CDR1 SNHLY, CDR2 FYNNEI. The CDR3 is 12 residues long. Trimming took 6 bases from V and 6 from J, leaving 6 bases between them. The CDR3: CASREGNSPLHF. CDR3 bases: TGTGCCAGCAGGGAGGGTAATTCACCCCTCCACTTT.

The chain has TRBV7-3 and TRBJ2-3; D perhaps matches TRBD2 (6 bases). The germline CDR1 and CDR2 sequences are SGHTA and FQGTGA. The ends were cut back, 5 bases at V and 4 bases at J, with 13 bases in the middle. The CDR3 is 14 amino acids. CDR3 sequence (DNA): TGTGCCAGCAGCCCGGGAGCGGGCGCAGATACGCAGTATTTT. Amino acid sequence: CASSPGAGADTQYF.

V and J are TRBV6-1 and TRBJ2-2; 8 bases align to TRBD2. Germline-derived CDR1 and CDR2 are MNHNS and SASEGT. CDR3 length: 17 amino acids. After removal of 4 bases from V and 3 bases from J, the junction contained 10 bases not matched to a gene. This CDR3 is CASSAASGLGDTGELFF. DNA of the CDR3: TGTGCCAGCAGTGCCGCTAGCGGGTTAGGAGACACCGGGGAGCTGTTTTTT.

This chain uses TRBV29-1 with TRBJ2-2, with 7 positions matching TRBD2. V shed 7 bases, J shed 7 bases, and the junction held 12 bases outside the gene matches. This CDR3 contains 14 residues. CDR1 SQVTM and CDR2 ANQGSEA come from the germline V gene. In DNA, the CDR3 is TGCAGCGCGACCCTAGCGGTGGAGTACGGGGAGCTGTTTTTT. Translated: CSATLAVEYGELFF.

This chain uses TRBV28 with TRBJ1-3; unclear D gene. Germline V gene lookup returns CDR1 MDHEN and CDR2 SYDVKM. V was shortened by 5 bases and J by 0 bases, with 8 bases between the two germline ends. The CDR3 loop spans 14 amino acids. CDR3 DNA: TGTGCCAGCAGTGCCCCCGGCTCTGGAAACACCATATATTTT. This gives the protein CASSAPGSGNTIYF.

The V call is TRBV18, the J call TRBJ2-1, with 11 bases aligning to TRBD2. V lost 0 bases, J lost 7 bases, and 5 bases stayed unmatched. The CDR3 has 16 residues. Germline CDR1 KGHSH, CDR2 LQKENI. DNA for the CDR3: TGTGCCAGCTCACCACCGATCGCTAGCGGGAGGAATGAGCAGTTCTTC. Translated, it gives CASSPPIASGRNEQFF.

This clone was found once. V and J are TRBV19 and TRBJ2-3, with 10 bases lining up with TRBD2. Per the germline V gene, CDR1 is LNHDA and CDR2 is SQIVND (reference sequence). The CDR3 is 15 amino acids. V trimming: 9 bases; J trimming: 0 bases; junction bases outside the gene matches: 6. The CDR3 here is CASQTSGSSTDTQYF. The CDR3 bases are TGTGCCAGCCAGACTAGCGGGTCTAGCACAGATACGCAGTATTTT.

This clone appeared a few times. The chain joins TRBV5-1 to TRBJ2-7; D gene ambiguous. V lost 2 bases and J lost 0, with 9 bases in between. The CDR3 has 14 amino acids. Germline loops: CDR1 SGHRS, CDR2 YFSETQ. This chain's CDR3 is CASSFGQTSYEQYF. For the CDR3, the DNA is TGCGCCAGCAGCTTCGGTCAAACCTCCTACGAGCAGTACTTC.

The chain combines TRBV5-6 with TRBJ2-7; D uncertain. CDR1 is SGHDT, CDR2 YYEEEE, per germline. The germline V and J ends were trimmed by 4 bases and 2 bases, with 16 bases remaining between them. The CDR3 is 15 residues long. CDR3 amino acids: CASSRLFGWPYEQYF. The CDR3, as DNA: TGTGCCAGCAGCCGGTTGTTCGGGTGGCCCTACGAGCAGTACTTC.

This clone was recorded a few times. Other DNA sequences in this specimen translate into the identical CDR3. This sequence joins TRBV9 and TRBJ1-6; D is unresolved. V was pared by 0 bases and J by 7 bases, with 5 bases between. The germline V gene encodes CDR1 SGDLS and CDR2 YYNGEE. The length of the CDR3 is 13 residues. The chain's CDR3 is CASSVAGNSPLHF. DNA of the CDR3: TGTGCCAGCAGCGTAGCGGGGAATTCACCCCTCCACTTT.

For the CDR3, the DNA is TGTGCCAGTAGGGACCGAGGGGGCGCCACGGGCTACACCTTC. Translated: CASRDRGGATGYTF. This rearrangement joins TRBV19 to TRBJ1-2; TRBD1 matches 7 bases. The germline V gene has CDR1 LNHDA and CDR2 SQIVND (reference sequence). Trimming removed 6 bases from V and 8 bases from J; junction bases left unmatched: 12. The CDR3 extends over 14 amino acids.

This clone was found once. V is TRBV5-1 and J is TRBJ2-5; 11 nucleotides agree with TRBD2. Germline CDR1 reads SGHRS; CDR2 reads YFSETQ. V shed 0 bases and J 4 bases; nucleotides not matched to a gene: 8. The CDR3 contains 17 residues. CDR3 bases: TGCGCCAGCAGCTTGGGTAGGCTAGCGGGAGGTTTAGAGACCCAGTACTTC. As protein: CASSLGRLAGGLETQYF.

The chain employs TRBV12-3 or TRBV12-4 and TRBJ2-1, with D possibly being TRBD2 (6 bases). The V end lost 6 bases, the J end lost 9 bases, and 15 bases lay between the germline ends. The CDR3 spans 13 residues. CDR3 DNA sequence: TGTGCCAGCAGCCGGCGGGACGGCGGTGAGCAGTTCTTC. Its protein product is CASSRRDGGEQFF.

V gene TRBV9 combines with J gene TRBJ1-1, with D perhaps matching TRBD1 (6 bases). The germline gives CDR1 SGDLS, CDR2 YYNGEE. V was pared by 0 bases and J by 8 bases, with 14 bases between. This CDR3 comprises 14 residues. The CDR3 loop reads CASSVAGTKGEAFF. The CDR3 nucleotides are TGTGCCAGCAGCGTAGCAGGGACAAAGGGGGAAGCTTTCTTT.